Listed below are T cell receptor beta chains from one sample, sequenced in a study of T cell responses to AZD1222 COVID-19 vaccine. Only in-frame clones appear in the TCRdb table, and some are missing; sequencing was by immunoSEQ multiplex PCR. The table has 120,000 to 150,000 clones, 70% to 90% seen once; the top ten hold 3% to 4%. Here the sequenced sample was peripheral blood, taken on day 0 of MenACWY control vaccination. These receptors all come from an adult in good health. CDR3s include the opening cysteine and the closing phenylalanine or tryptophan. D genes are given only for firm matches. Expanded clones are given a class, and other clones once, few, many or no size at all.

D,size,length,J,V,DNA,CDR3
-,-,14,TRBJ1-3,TRBV13,TGTGCCAGCAGCTTTGGGGGGACTCAAAACACCATATATTTT,CASSFGGTQNTIYF
-,-,11,TRBJ2-4,TRBV6-6,TGTGCCAGCAGGGGGGGAGACATTCAGTACTTC,CASRGGDIQYF
-,-,15,TRBJ2-7,TRBV4-2,TGTGCCAGCAGCCAAGAGGCACTAGCCCCCTACGAGCAGTACTTC,CASSQEALAPYEQYF
TRBD1,-,16,TRBJ1-2,TRBV6-2/TRBV6-3,TGTGCCAGCAGTTACCCCGACAGGGGATATCAGCTTGGCTACACCTTC,CASSYPDRGYQLGYTF
-,once,14,TRBJ1-3,TRBV10-3,TGTGCCATCAGGAGGACAGACTCTGGAAACACCATATATTTT,CAIRRTDSGNTIYF
-,-,14,TRBJ1-1,TRBV2,TGTGCCAGCAGCCAACAGTTAAGGCACACTGAAGCTTTCTTT,CASSQQLRHTEAFF
-,-,14,TRBJ1-1,TRBV4-2,TGTGCCAGCAGCAAACCCCCCGGGAACACTGAAGCTTTCTTT,CASSKPPGNTEAFF
-,-,13,TRBJ1-1,TRBV5-4,TGTGCCAGCAGCCGCGTACCCTCCGTGAAAGCTTTCTTT,CASSRVPSVKAFF
-,once,11,TRBJ1-2,TRBV24-1,TGTGCCACCTCGGACCCGCGAGGCTACACCTTC,CATSDPRGYTF
-,-,12,TRBJ2-7,TRBV6-5,TGTGCCAGCCGAGACCGAGCGTACGAGCAGTACTTC,CASRDRAYEQYF
-,-,14,TRBJ1-1,TRBV11-3,TGTGCCAGCAGCTCATGGACGGGGAACACTGAAGCTTTCTTT,CASSSWTGNTEAFF
-,-,15,TRBJ1-6,TRBV19,TGTGCCAGTAGTATAGTCTGGGGAAGTAATTCACCCCTCCACTTT,CASSIVWGSNSPLHF
TRBD1,-,15,TRBJ2-3,TRBV5-1,TGCGCCAGCAGCCAGGGGGACCCGCGCACAGATACGCAGTATTTT,CASSQGDPRTDTQYF
-,-,17,TRBJ1-2,TRBV27,TGTGCCAGCAGTCCAACATCGGGACATATCAAGCAGCCGGGCTACACCTTC,CASSPTSGHIKQPGYTF
-,once,14,TRBJ2-1,TRBV5-1,TGCGCCAGCAGCTTGGTGCCAGAGAACAATGAGCAGTTCTTC,CASSLVPENNEQFF
-,-,13,TRBJ2-2,TRBV6-6,TGTGCCAGCAGTTCATTTAAAACCGGGGAGCTGTTTTTT,CASSSFKTGELFF
-,-,14,TRBJ1-5,TRBV5-1,TGCGCCAGCAGAGTTGGACAGACATATCAGCCCCAGCATTTT,CASRVGQTYQPQHF
-,-,15,TRBJ1-5,TRBV7-9,TGTGCCAGCAGCGCAGACGGCCGGGCCGGCCAGCCCCAGCATTTT,CASSADGRAGQPQHF
TRBD1,-,15,TRBJ2-3,TRBV3-1/TRBV3-2,TGTGCCAGCAGCCAAGACCCGAGACAGGGCGATACGCAGTATTTT,CASSQDPRQGDTQYF
-,-,17,TRBJ2-1,TRBV5-4,TGTGCCAGCAGCCAAGCAAGCATAGGCCTACCCTACAATGAGCAGTTCTTC,CASSQASIGLPYNEQFF
TRBD2,-,12,TRBJ2-7,TRBV11-3,TGTGCCAGCAGCTATAGCGGGACGGCGCAGTACTTC,CASSYSGTAQYF
-,once,15,TRBJ2-1,TRBV9,TGTGCCAGCAGCGTAGAACTAGGGAGGCTCGATGAGCAGTTCTTC,CASSVELGRLDEQFF
TRBD2,-,17,TRBJ2-3,TRBV5-8,TGTGCCAGCGCCTCGGGACTAGCGGTCTTAAAAACAGATACGCAGTATTTT,CASASGLAVLKTDTQYF
TRBD1,-,13,TRBJ1-2,TRBV24-1,TGTGCCACCAGTGACCGGACAGGGCGAGGCTACACCTTC,CATSDRTGRGYTF
-,-,11,TRBJ1-1,TRBV6-6,TGTGCCAGCAGCCCGGACACGTCTGCTTTCTTT,CASSPDTSAFF
TRBD1,-,12,TRBJ1-2,TRBV30,TGTGCCGCCGACCGGGACAGGGGTGGCTACACCTTC,CAADRDRGGYTF
-,once,12,TRBJ2-1,TRBV15,TGTGCCACCAGCAGAGGTACAGGGCAGCAGTTCTTC,CATSRGTGQQFF
-,-,14,TRBJ1-3,TRBV4-3,TGCGCCAGCAGCCAATTGAGGGGGGGAAACACCATATATTTT,CASSQLRGGNTIYF
-,-,13,TRBJ2-1,TRBV3-1/TRBV3-2,TGTGCCAGCAGCCAATCAAGGGGGAATGAGCAGTTCTTC,CASSQSRGNEQFF
-,-,15,TRBJ2-1,TRBV9,TGTGCCAGCAGCGTAGCAGTGAGCTCCTACAATGAGCAGTTCTTC,CASSVAVSSYNEQFF
-,-,15,TRBJ2-7,TRBV7-2,TGTGCCAGCAGTCGTGATCAGGGTTCTGGCTACGAGCAGTACTTC,CASSRDQGSGYEQYF
-,-,14,TRBJ1-5,TRBV2,TGTGCCAGCAGTGCGGGGGGGTTCAATCAGCCCCAGCATTTT,CASSAGGFNQPQHF
-,few,15,TRBJ1-1,TRBV5-4,TGTGCCAGCAGGGTCGGGGTGAGTAGTGACACTGAAGCTTTCTTT,CASRVGVSSDTEAFF
TRBD1,-,17,TRBJ2-1,TRBV4-2,TGTGCCAGCAGCCAAAGAAGTCCCACAGGGGGCCGAAATGAGCAGTTCTTC,CASSQRSPTGGRNEQFF
-,-,13,TRBJ1-2,TRBV19,TGTGCCAGTAGGCCCCCGCGGGACTATGGCTACACCTTC,CASRPPRDYGYTF
-,-,14,TRBJ1-2,TRBV28,TGTGCCAGCAGTTTATTAAACGGGGACGATGGCTACACCTTC,CASSLLNGDDGYTF
-,-,17,TRBJ2-1,TRBV5-8,TGTGCCAGCAGCTTGGCCAAAGACGGGTTGGCCCGCGGCGTGCAGTTCTTC,CASSLAKDGLARGVQFF
-,-,14,TRBJ1-1,TRBV6-2/TRBV6-3,TGTGCCAGCAGTTACTCGAAATTAGGCTCCGGGGCTTTCTTT,CASSYSKLGSGAFF
-,-,17,TRBJ1-4,TRBV18,TGTGCCAGCTCACCACCGATGTCAGGGGCAACTAATGAAAAACTGTTTTTT,CASSPPMSGATNEKLFF
TRBD2,-,17,TRBJ2-3,TRBV19,TGTGCCAGTAGCCCCCGTGCTAGCGGGGGGCGCACAGATACGCAGTATTTT,CASSPRASGGRTDTQYF
-,-,13,TRBJ2-2,TRBV5-1,TGCGCCAGCAGCACGTTGTCGACCGGGGAGCTGTTTTTT,CASSTLSTGELFF
-,-,13,TRBJ2-7,TRBV19,TGTGCCAGTAGCCTAGGGGGAACCTACGAGCAGTACTTC,CASSLGGTYEQYF
-,-,12,TRBJ1-2,TRBV6-5,TGTGCCAGCAGCGGACAAAACACGGGCTACACCTTC,CASSGQNTGYTF
-,-,13,TRBJ2-3,TRBV28,TGTGCCAGCAACCCCCCGGACACAGATACGCAGTATTTT,CASNPPDTDTQYF
-,-,13,TRBJ1-5,TRBV7-8,TGTGCCAGCAGCTTAGGACCCTATCAGCCCCAGCATTTT,CASSLGPYQPQHF
TRBD2,-,16,TRBJ2-4,TRBV27,TGTGCCAGCAGTTTATGGACTAGCGGGAGTGGGAACATTCAGTACTTC,CASSLWTSGSGNIQYF
-,-,13,TRBJ2-1,TRBV4-1,TGCGCCAGCAGCCAAGATGCAGGTAGAGAGCAGTTCTTC,CASSQDAGREQFF
-,-,13,TRBJ1-5,TRBV30,TGTGCCTGGAGTTCGGCCCACAATCAGCCCCAGCATTTT,CAWSSAHNQPQHF
-,-,15,TRBJ2-7,TRBV7-9,TGTGCCAGCAGCCTAGCGGGGACAGGGTTGCCCGAGCAGTACTTC,CASSLAGTGLPEQYF
TRBD1,-,15,TRBJ1-2,TRBV7-2,TGTGCCAGCAGCTTAGTTCAGGGGGTAGCATATGGCTACACCTTC,CASSLVQGVAYGYTF
-,-,12,TRBJ2-3,TRBV13,TGTGCCAGCAGCTTCAGCACAGATACGCAGTATTTT,CASSFSTDTQYF
TRBD2,-,18,TRBJ2-7,TRBV5-1,TGCGCCAGCAGCTTGGGGATTATTCAGCGGGGGGGCTCCTACGAGCAGTACTTC,CASSLGIIQRGGSYEQYF